These 25 T cell receptor beta chains came from one sample sequenced in a study of early T cells in non-severe SARS-CoV-2 infection. TCRdb fed the 5' RACE reads into MiXCR, producing one record per CDR3 protein. The sample lists over 90,000 distinct CDR3 sequences; less than 15% were seen once. Sequenced material: whole blood, taken at baseline. The source is an adult who was a healthcare worker with PCR-confirmed SARS-CoV-2 infection or an uninfected control (not recorded which).

The V gene is TRBV28, the J gene TRBJ2-6; D not resolved. V gave up 5 bases and J gave up 2 bases, with 4 bases separating them. The CDR3 is 13 amino acids. The V gene's germline CDR1 is MDHEN and CDR2 SYDVKM. This CDR3 reads CASSRPGANVLTF. In DNA form, the CDR3 reads TGTGCCAGCAGTAGACCTGGGGCCAACGTCCTGACTTTC.

V usage is TRBV2 and J usage is TRBJ2-5; 9 positions match TRBD1. CDR1 is SNHLY, CDR2 FYNNEI, per germline. Trimming cost V 0 bases and J 6 bases; bases outside gene matches: 8. This CDR3 has 16 amino acids. This CDR3 reads CASSEALQGARKTQYF. The CDR3 nucleotides are TGTGCCAGCAGTGAAGCGCTACAGGGGGCTCGGAAGACCCAGTACTTC.

At least ten counts were recorded for this clonotype. The chain uses TRBV29-1 and TRBJ2-7, with TRBD1 as a possible D gene (6 bases). Trimming took 7 bases from V and 1 from J, leaving 14 bases between them. The CDR3 has 13 residues. Germline V gives CDR1 SQVTM, CDR2 ANQGSEA. The CDR3 here is CSARGQLSYEQYF. CDR3 coding DNA: TGCAGCGCCCGCGGACAGTTATCCTACGAGCAGTACTTC.

This clonotype has a handful of counts. The genes are TRBV2 and TRBJ2-2, with a possible D match to TRBD1 (6 bases). The CDR3 totals 13 residues. Germline V gene data show CDR1 as SNHLY and CDR2 as FYNNEI. Trimming shortened V by 5 bases and J by 6 bases, and 10 bases separated the two germline ends. CDR3 nucleotide sequence: TGTGCCAGCAGTCCTCGACAGGCCGGGGAGCTGTTTTTT. Protein sequence: CASSPRQAGELFF.

This clonotype was counted many times. The junction shows a germline mismatch at one end, possibly a read error. The V gene is TRBV12-3 or TRBV12-4, the J gene TRBJ1-5; possible D gene TRBD1, 5 bases. The CDR3 totals 13 residues. The CDR3 loop is CASSLGDNQPQHF. The CDR3, as DNA: TGTGCCAGCAGCTTAGGGGACAATCAGCCCCAGCATTTT.

At least ten counts were recorded for this clonotype. V usage is TRBV20-1 and J usage is TRBJ2-1; D may be TRBD1 or TRBD2 (6 bases each). Trimming pared 3 bases from V and 3 bases from J, leaving 15 bases between. The V gene's germline CDR1 is DFQATT and CDR2 SNEGSKA (reference sequence). The CDR3 runs to 15 residues. CDR3 nucleotide sequence: TGCAGTGCTAGGGGCGGGAACAGGGACTACAATGAGCAGTTCTTC. The encoded protein is CSARGGNRDYNEQFF.

This clonotype was seen a handful of times. This chain joins TRBV3-1 and TRBJ1-5, with 10 bases lining up with TRBD1. V shed 4 bases and J 6 bases; nucleotides not matched to a gene: 9. The CDR3 sequence is 16 residues long. Germline V gene sequence: CDR1 LGHDT, CDR2 YNNKEL (reference sequence). The CDR3 DNA reads TGTGCCAGCAGCCGTGGGACAGGGGTAGGCGGTCAGCCCCAGCATTTT. Protein sequence: CASSRGTGVGGQPQHF.

The chain is built from TRBV3-1 and TRBJ2-7; TRBD1 agrees at 9 bases. J lost 5 bases, V lost 4 bases, and 12 bases had no gene match. The CDR3 contains 16 residues. Germline values: CDR1 LGHDT, CDR2 YNNKEL (reference sequence). The chain's CDR3 is CASSRVSPGQGNEQYF. The CDR3 DNA follows: TGTGCCAGCAGCCGGGTATCACCGGGACAGGGAAACGAGCAGTACTTC.

CDR3 bases: TGTGCCAGCAGGGGACAGGGGGATGGCTACACCTTC. Its translation is CASRGQGDGYTF. V and J are TRBV12-3 or TRBV12-4 and TRBJ1-2; TRBD1 aligns across 11 bases. CDR3 length: 12 residues. Losses at the gene ends were 6 bases for V and 6 bases for J; bases not matched to a gene: 0.

This clonotype has more than one count but fewer than ten. V is TRBV5-4 and J is TRBJ1-1; a weak D match, TRBD1 (5 bases). The germline V and J ends were trimmed by 7 bases and 3 bases, with 10 bases remaining between them. The CDR3 extends over 12 amino acids. Germline V gene sequence: CDR1 SGHNT, CDR2 YYREEE (reference sequence). The CDR3 DNA reads TGTGCCAGCGGAGGAGGGGACACTGAAGCTTTCTTT. As protein: CASGGGDTEAFF.

This clonotype was found a few times. Here the CDR3 reads CASSAAVYNEQFF. CDR3 in DNA: TGTGCCAGCAGTGCAGCCGTCTACAATGAGCAGTTCTTC. The chain couples TRBV12-3 or TRBV12-4 to TRBJ2-1; no clear D gene. CDR3 size: 13 residues. The V gene lost 5 bases and the J gene lost 3 bases, with 8 bases spanning the gap.

In its sample, this clonotype was seen many times. The chain recombines TRBV12-3 or TRBV12-4 with TRBJ2-7; no clear D gene. The CDR3 is made up of 14 amino acids. Between the trimmed V and J ends, which lost 5 bases and 3 bases, there was a span of 14 bases. CDR3 sequence reads: CASSLRFVFYEQYF. DNA for the CDR3: TGTGCCAGCAGTCTCCGCTTCGTTTTCTACGAGCAGTACTTC.

The V gene is TRBV6-2 or TRBV6-3, the J gene TRBJ2-2, with 10 nucleotides matching TRBD2. Germline assignment: CDR1 MNHEY and CDR2 SVGEGT. With 2 bases clipped from V and 7 bases from J, the junction kept 10 bases outside the gene matches. The CDR3 totals 17 residues. The chain's CDR3 is CASSYLKLAGINGELFF. Written as DNA, the CDR3 is TGTGCCAGCAGTTACCTCAAACTAGCGGGAATAAACGGGGAGCTGTTTTTT.

V usage is TRBV4-1 and J usage is TRBJ1-1; D gene ambiguous. Trimming left V 3 bases short and J 6 bases short, with 5 bases between. The germline V gene encodes CDR1 MGHRA and CDR2 YSYEKL. The CDR3 contains 11 residues. Here the CDR3 reads CASSHGAEAFF. DNA for the CDR3: TGCGCCAGCAGCCATGGGGCTGAAGCTTTCTTT.

V usage is TRBV30 and J usage is TRBJ1-1; the D gene is possibly TRBD1 (6 bases). The CDR3 totals 14 residues. Trimming removed 0 bases at V and 7 bases at J, with 15 bases between. Germline assignment: CDR1 GTSNPN and CDR2 SVGIG (reference sequence). In nucleotides, the CDR3 is TGTGCCTGGAGTGTACTTGGGACACCTGATGAAGCTTTCTTT. This translates into CAWSVLGTPDEAFF.

Many counts were recorded for this clonotype. The chain employs TRBV12-3 or TRBV12-4 and TRBJ1-5, with 9 bases lining up with TRBD1. This CDR3 region has 16 residues. With V trimmed by 6 bases and J by 9 bases, 15 bases remained unmatched. The CDR3 bases are TGTGCCAGCAGGAACGGACAGGGGTCTACGTTAAGGCCCCAGCATTTT. Translation gives CASRNGQGSTLRPQHF.

The sample holds many counts of this clonotype. CDR3 region: CASSLSSEAFF. Written as DNA, the CDR3 is TGTGCCAGCAGCTTAAGTAGTGAAGCTTTCTTT. The chain is built from TRBV7-9 and TRBJ1-1; no reliable D call. The CDR3 length is 11 residues. Germline V gene sequence: CDR1 SEHNR, CDR2 FQNEAQ (reference sequence). The ends were cut back, 2 bases at V and 7 bases at J, with 5 bases in the middle. The entire variable domain, with the rest obtained from reference TRBV7-9 and TRBJ1-1, is as follows: DTGVSQNPRHKITKRGQNVTFRCDPISEHNRLYWYRQTLGQGPEFLTYFQNEAQLEKSRLLSDRFSAERPKGSFSTLEIQRTEQGDSAMYLCASSLSSEAFFGQGTRLTVV.

This clonotype came up a few times. The rearrangement uses TRBV6-2 or TRBV6-3 and TRBJ2-7; D call uncertain. Germline V CDR1 and CDR2: MNHEY, SVGEGT. The V gene lost 5 bases and the J gene lost 6 bases, with 11 bases spanning the gap. This CDR3 is 12 amino acids long. The CDR3 spells CASSARLSEQYF. In DNA form, the CDR3 reads TGTGCCAGCAGTGCGCGACTCTCCGAGCAGTACTTC.

This chain joins TRBV27 and TRBJ2-7, with 12 bases matching TRBD2. The ends lost 8 bases at V and 6 bases at J; junction bases unmatched: 5. Germline assignment: CDR1 MNHEY and CDR2 SMNVEV (reference sequence). The CDR3 runs to 13 residues. CDR3 in DNA: TGTGCCAGCTCGGGACTAGCGGGTTTCGAGCAGTACTTC. Its protein is CASSGLAGFEQYF.

The rearrangement uses TRBV5-4 and TRBJ2-5; D is possibly TRBD2 (6 bases). The CDR3 spans 16 residues. V lost 4 bases to trimming and J lost 6 bases, with 22 bases between them. From germline, CDR1 is SGHNT and CDR2 YYREEE (reference sequence). The CDR3 here is CASSPASGSLQKTQYF. Written as DNA, the CDR3 is TGTGCCAGCAGCCCCGCTTCCGGGAGCCTTCAAAAGACCCAGTACTTC.

The gene calls are TRBV29-1 and TRBJ2-4; D unresolved. CDR1 is SQVTM, CDR2 ANQGSEA, per germline. The CDR3 has 10 amino acids. V shed 6 bases and J shed 5 bases, with 5 bases lying between them. CDR3 region: CSVKENIQYF. DNA of the CDR3: TGCAGCGTGAAGGAAAACATTCAGTACTTC.

J is TRBJ1-6 and V is TRBV5-1; a possible D gene is TRBD1 (5 bases). Germline CDR1 and CDR2: SGHRS and YFSETQ. V lost 2 bases, J lost 7 bases, and 7 bases lay in between. This CDR3 has 13 amino acids. In DNA form, the CDR3 reads TGCGCCAGCAGCTTACCAGGGAATTCACCCCTCCACTTT. The encoded protein is CASSLPGNSPLHF.

There are a few counts of this clonotype. The chain employs TRBV6-5 and TRBJ2-6; D remains ambiguous. Germline loops: CDR1 MNHEY, CDR2 SVGAGI. The CDR3 is made up of 14 amino acids. Trimming stripped 1 base from V and 0 bases from J, with 1 base between. As DNA, the CDR3 is TGTGCCAGCAGTTACTTCTCTGGGGCCAACGTCCTGACTTTC. It translates to CASSYFSGANVLTF.

This clonotype was picked up a small number of times. V gene TRBV7-9 combines with J gene TRBJ1-4; 7 bases map to TRBD1. J lost 5 bases, V lost 5 bases, and 5 bases had no gene match. CDR3 size: 14 residues. Germline CDR1 reads SEHNR; CDR2 reads FQNEAQ (reference sequence). The DNA for the CDR3 is TGTGCCAGCAGCCCTAGGACAGGCAATGAAAAACTGTTTTTT. Translating it yields CASSPRTGNEKLFF.

In its sample, this clonotype was seen a few times. J is TRBJ2-2 and V is TRBV3-1; 11 bases agree with TRBD2. Germline V gene sequence: CDR1 LGHDT, CDR2 YNNKEL (reference sequence). V dropped 1 base and J dropped 3; count of bases not matched to a gene: 7. This CDR3 is 18 amino acids long. CDR3 loop: CASSQVSGRAPDTGELFF. The CDR3 DNA reads as TGTGCCAGCAGCCAAGTTAGCGGGAGGGCCCCCGACACCGGGGAGCTGTTTTTT.